The rows below give T cell receptor beta chains drawn from one sample of a study of cytomegalovirus exposure and HLA in healthy donors. Only in-frame clones appear in the TCRdb table, and some are missing; sequencing was by immunoSEQ multiplex PCR. This table holds 50,000 or so clones, about 81% found once. The sequencing sample was made of PBMCs. The origin of the receptors is a boy under 18 in good health and CMV-seropositive. Each CDR3 is given with its conserved first and last residue. The order of the fields is clone size, J gene, V gene, D gene, CDR3 protein, CDR3 DNA. D genes are given only for firm matches. Part of the rows lack a size; the others show once, few, many or a class for expanded clones.

>NA|TRBJ1-4|TRBV2|NA
CASRTILSTSSTNEKLFF
TGTGCCAGCAGAACGATCCTGAGTACTTCCTCAACTAATGAAAAACTGTTTTTT
>NA|TRBJ1-2|TRBV27|NA
CASSLWGGGGYTF
TGTGCCAGCAGTTTATGGGGGGGAGGCGGCTACACCTTC
>NA|TRBJ2-4|TRBV19|NA
CASRKQDDKNIQYF
TGTGCCAGTAGAAAACAGGATGACAAAAACATTCAGTACTTC
>few|TRBJ1-4|TRBV6-5|NA
CASSKRGSNEKLFF
TGTGCCAGCAGCAAAAGGGGCAGTAATGAAAAACTGTTTTTT
>NA|TRBJ1-5|TRBV6-1|NA
CASLRGYSNQPQHF
TGTGCCAGCTTGCGGGGCTATAGCAATCAGCCCCAGCATTTT
>NA|TRBJ1-1|TRBV10-1|NA
CASSEGGIEALTEAFF
TGCGCCAGCAGTGAAGGAGGGATTGAGGCACTGACTGAAGCTTTCTTT
>NA|TRBJ2-7|TRBV29-1|NA
CSVEDPVEGNYEQYF
TGCAGCGTTGAAGACCCCGTTGAGGGAAACTACGAGCAGTACTTC
>NA|TRBJ1-2|TRBV2|NA
CASSAGEGGYTF
TGTGCCAGCAGTGCAGGGGAAGGTGGCTACACCTTC
>NA|TRBJ2-7|TRBV2|NA
CASSGGRDEQYF
TGTGCCAGCAGTGGGGGCAGGGACGAGCAGTACTTC
>NA|TRBJ2-3|TRBV4-2|TRBD2
CASSPGVGRGGADTQYF
TGTGCCAGCAGCCCCGGAGTGGGCCGGGGGGGGGCAGATACGCAGTATTTT
>NA|TRBJ2-3|TRBV7-6|NA
CASSPTLTDTQYF
TGTGCCAGCAGCCCGACACTCACAGATACGCAGTATTTT
>NA|TRBJ2-5|TRBV6-5|NA
CASSYSVRETQYF
TGTGCCAGCAGTTACTCGGTTCGGGAGACCCAGTACTTC
>NA|TRBJ1-6|TRBV7-3|TRBD1
CASSLGTVNSPLHF
TGTGCCAGCAGCTTAGGGACAGTCAATTCACCCCTCCACTTT
>NA|TRBJ1-6|TRBV6-5|TRBD1
CATLSLGTANSPLHF
TGTGCCACGCTTTCTTTAGGGACAGCCAATTCACCCCTCCACTTT
>NA|TRBJ2-7|TRBV20-1|NA
CSAPQGYEQYF
TGCAGTGCGCCGCAGGGCTACGAGCAGTACTTC
>NA|TRBJ2-7|TRBV2|NA
CASSGGAAHPRQYF
TGTGCCAGCAGTGGCGGGGCGGCCCATCCCCGGCAGTACTTC
>NA|TRBJ2-1|TRBV7-9|TRBD1
CASSYGTGGRNEQFF
TGTGCCAGCAGCTACGGGACAGGGGGCCGCAATGAGCAGTTCTTC
>NA|TRBJ2-5|TRBV19|NA
CASRPRGQETQYF
TGTGCCAGTCGTCCGAGGGGGCAAGAGACCCAGTACTTC
>NA|TRBJ1-1|TRBV29-1|TRBD1
CSGGQGLEAFF
TGCAGCGGGGGACAGGGGCTTGAAGCTTTCTTT
>few|TRBJ2-4|TRBV7-8|NA
CASSHPRENIQYF
TGTGCCAGCAGCCACCCCAGGGAAAACATTCAGTACTTC
>NA|TRBJ2-2|TRBV19|NA
CASSIRLNTGELFF
TGTGCCAGTAGTATTCGTCTGAACACCGGGGAGCTGTTTTTT
>once|TRBJ2-7|TRBV28|TRBD2
CVSSLRAGGPYEQYF
TGTGTCAGCAGTTTGAGGGCGGGGGGGCCGTACGAGCAGTACTTC
>NA|TRBJ2-3|TRBV9|TRBD2
CASTKRGPGDTQYF
TGTGCCAGTACAAAGCGGGGGCCAGGGGATACGCAGTATTTT
>NA|TRBJ1-2|TRBV10-3|TRBD1
CAISSRDRGFGYGYTF
TGTGCCATCAGTAGCCGGGACAGGGGGTTCGGCTATGGCTACACCTTC
>few|TRBJ1-2|TRBV10-3|TRBD1
CAISVGQGYGYTF
TGTGCCATCAGTGTTGGACAGGGGTATGGCTACACCTTC
>once|TRBJ2-5|TRBV10-3|NA
CAIRGGGGETQYF
TGTGCCATTAGGGGGGGCGGTGGGGAGACCCAGTACTTC
>NA|TRBJ2-7|TRBV7-9|NA
CASSSPGTYEQYF
TGTGCCAGCAGCTCCCCCGGGACTTACGAGCAGTACTTC
>once|TRBJ1-2|TRBV2|TRBD1
CASSVGGTGTGYTF
TGTGCCAGCAGTGTCGGCGGGACAGGGACGGGCTACACCTTC
>NA|TRBJ1-1|TRBV6-5|NA
CASSYSSRKNTEAFF
TGTGCCAGCAGTTACTCGTCCCGTAAGAACACTGAAGCTTTCTTT
>NA|TRBJ2-1|TRBV18|TRBD1
CASAGTGGHNEQFF
TGTGCCAGCGCCGGGACAGGGGGTCACAATGAGCAGTTCTTC
>few|TRBJ2-1|TRBV5-1|NA
CASSVRGGNEQFF
TGCGCCAGCAGCGTAAGGGGGGGCAATGAGCAGTTCTTC
>NA|TRBJ1-1|TRBV5-6|NA
CASSLKRRVRGAFF
TGTGCCAGCAGCTTGAAGCGGCGCGTCAGGGGAGCTTTCTTT
>NA|TRBJ2-5|TRBV29-1|TRBD1
CSGMTGGFVTQYF
TGCAGCGGCATGACAGGGGGCTTCGTGACCCAGTACTTC
>NA|TRBJ2-5|TRBV4-2|NA
CASSQSIGGLETQYF
TGTGCCAGCAGCCAATCAATCGGCGGCTTGGAGACCCAGTACTTC
>NA|TRBJ1-1|TRBV10-2|NA
CASSDTNSADSGAFF
TGCGCCAGCAGTGATACCAATTCGGCTGATTCGGGAGCTTTCTTT
>NA|TRBJ2-3|TRBV7-3|NA
CASSLLSLPGTDTQYF
TGTGCCAGCAGCCTTCTCTCACTGCCGGGCACAGATACGCAGTATTTT
>few|TRBJ2-7|TRBV18|TRBD1
CASSPSQGQGDSYEQYF
TGTGCCAGCTCACCTTCACAGGGCCAGGGGGACTCCTACGAGCAGTACTTC
>NA|TRBJ1-5|TRBV27|NA
CASSLAWQGSFQPQHF
TGTGCCAGCAGTTTAGCGTGGCAGGGGTCGTTTCAGCCCCAGCATTTT
>NA|TRBJ1-4|TRBV27|NA
CASSFGSGGNEKLFF
TGTGCCAGCAGTTTCGGGTCGGGGGGAAATGAAAAACTGTTTTTT
>NA|TRBJ2-5|TRBV7-9|TRBD2
CSSSLSSGGASYETQYF
TGTTCCAGCAGCTTATCTAGCGGGGGGGCCTCTTATGAGACCCAGTACTTC
>NA|TRBJ2-1|TRBV7-3|NA
CASSLTGTPGYGEQFF
TGTGCCAGCAGCTTAACGGGGACACCGGGGTACGGTGAGCAGTTCTTC
>NA|TRBJ1-3|TRBV6-6|NA
CASSDTQDRSGNTIYF
TGTGCCAGCAGCGATACACAGGACCGCTCTGGAAACACCATATATTTT
>NA|TRBJ1-2|TRBV7-9|NA
CASSLMTEYGYTF
TGTGCCAGCAGCTTAATGACTGAGTATGGCTACACCTTC
>few|TRBJ1-4|TRBV7-3|TRBD1
CASSSPGTGKNILPEKLFF
TGTGCCAGCAGTTCCCCCGGGACAGGAAAGAATATTTTACCCGAAAAACTGTTTTTT
>few|TRBJ2-7|TRBV4-1|NA
CASSQDFGGIMSEQYF
TGCGCCAGCAGCCAAGACTTCGGGGGAATTATGTCCGAGCAGTACTTC
>NA|TRBJ2-7|TRBV5-5|NA
CASSLGVKRGRVAYEQYF
TGTGCCAGCAGCTTGGGGGTTAAACGAGGGCGGGTGGCCTACGAGCAGTACTTC
>NA|TRBJ2-7|TRBV6-5|TRBD2
CASSYGGGPYEQYF
TGTGCCAGCAGTTACGGGGGGGGTCCCTACGAGCAGTACTTC
>NA|TRBJ2-2|TRBV14|NA
CASSHGVGRGQIDTGELFF
TGTGCCAGCAGCCATGGGGTAGGCAGGGGCCAAATCGACACCGGGGAGCTGTTTTTT
>NA|TRBJ2-3|TRBV5-4|TRBD1
CASSLPGGPTPDTQYF
TGTGCCAGCAGCTTGCCAGGGGGCCCCACCCCAGATACGCAGTATTTT
>NA|TRBJ1-4|TRBV5-1|TRBD1
CASSPDRRYKKLFF
TGCGCCAGCAGTCCGGACAGGAGGTATAAAAAACTGTTTTTT
>NA|TRBJ2-3|TRBV2|TRBD2
CASSEQRGVKDTQYF
TGTGCCAGCAGTGAACAGCGGGGGGTTAAAGATACGCAGTATTTT
>NA|TRBJ1-2|TRBV5-1|NA
CASSPQDTYGYTF
TGCGCCAGCAGCCCCCAGGATACCTATGGCTACACCTTC
>once|TRBJ1-6|TRBV4-1|TRBD1
CASSQVVVDRGNSPLHF
TGCGCCAGCAGCCAAGTGGTTGTCGACAGGGGAAATTCACCCCTCCACTTT